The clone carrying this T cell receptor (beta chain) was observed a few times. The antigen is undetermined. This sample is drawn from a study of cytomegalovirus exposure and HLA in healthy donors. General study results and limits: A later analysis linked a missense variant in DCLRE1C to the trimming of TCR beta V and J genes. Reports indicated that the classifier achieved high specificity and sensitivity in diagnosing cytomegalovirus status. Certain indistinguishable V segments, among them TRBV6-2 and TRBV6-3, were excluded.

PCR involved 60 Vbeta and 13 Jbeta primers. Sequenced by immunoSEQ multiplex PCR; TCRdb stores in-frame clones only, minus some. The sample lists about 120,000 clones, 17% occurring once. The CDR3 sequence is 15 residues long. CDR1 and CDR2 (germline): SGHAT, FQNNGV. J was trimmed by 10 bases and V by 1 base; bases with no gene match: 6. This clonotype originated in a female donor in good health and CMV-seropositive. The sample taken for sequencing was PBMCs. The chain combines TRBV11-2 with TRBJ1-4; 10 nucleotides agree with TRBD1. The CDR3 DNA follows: TGTGCCAGCAGCTTAGCCGGGACAGGGGAAATAAAACTGTTTTTT. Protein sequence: CASSLAGTGEIKLFF.